This passage covers 3 T cell receptor beta chains from one sample sequenced in a study of blood T cells in healthy people across ages. Sample-barcoded 5' priming and a J-beta primer mix drove a second PCR of roughly 6 to 12 cycles. TCRdb itself ran the 5' RACE reads through MiXCR, one entry per CDR3 protein. The repertoire holds 1.8 million or so distinct CDR3 sequences, with approximately 39% as singletons. The sequenced material came from blood. The receptors come from a human donor in good health.

The chain uses TRBV20-1 and TRBJ2-1, with 8 bases lining up with TRBD2. The CDR3 is 13 amino acids. Per the germline V gene, CDR1 is DFQATT and CDR2 is SNEGSKA (reference sequence). V dropped 4 bases and J dropped 7; count of bases not matched to a gene: 6. In DNA, the CDR3 is TGCAGTGCTATGGGCGGGGGGTGGAATGAGCAGTTCTTC. Its translation: CSAMGGGWNEQFF.

This rearrangement joins TRBV12-5 to TRBJ2-3, with D perhaps matching TRBD2 (6 bases). This CDR3 has 14 residues. CDR1 is LGHNT and CDR2 is FRNRAP in the germline V gene. V shed 5 bases and J shed 7 bases, with 16 bases lying between them. CDR3 nucleotides: TGTGCTAGTGGTCCGAAACTAGCTGTCAATACGCAGTATTTT. Protein: CASGPKLAVNTQYF.

There are a few counts of this clonotype. The chain carries TRBV7-2 and TRBJ2-3; D ambiguous. This CDR3 is built from 16 residues. Trimming removed 1 base from V and 3 bases from J, with 14 bases in between. From germline, CDR1 is SGHTA and CDR2 FQGNSA. The DNA of the CDR3 is TGTGCCAGCAGCTTAGATCACCCACTCAGAACAGATACGCAGTATTTT. Protein: CASSLDHPLRTDTQYF.